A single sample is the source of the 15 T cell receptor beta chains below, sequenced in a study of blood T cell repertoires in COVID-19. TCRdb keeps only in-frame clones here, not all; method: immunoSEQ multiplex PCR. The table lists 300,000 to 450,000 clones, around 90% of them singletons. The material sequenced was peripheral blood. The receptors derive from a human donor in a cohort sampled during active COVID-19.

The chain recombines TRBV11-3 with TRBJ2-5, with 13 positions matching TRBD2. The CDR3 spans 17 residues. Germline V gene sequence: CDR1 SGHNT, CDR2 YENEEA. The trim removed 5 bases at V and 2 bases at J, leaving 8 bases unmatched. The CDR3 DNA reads TGTGCCAGCAGCCCGGGACTAGCGGGGCCTATGCAAGAGACCCAGTACTTC. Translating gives CASSPGLAGPMQETQYF. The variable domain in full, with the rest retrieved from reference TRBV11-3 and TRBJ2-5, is EAGVVQSPRYKIIEKKQPVAFWCNPISGHNTLYWYLQNLGQGPELLIRYENEEAVDDSQLPKDRFSAERLKGVDSTLKIQPAELGDSAVYLCASSPGLAGPMQETQYFGPGTRLLVL.

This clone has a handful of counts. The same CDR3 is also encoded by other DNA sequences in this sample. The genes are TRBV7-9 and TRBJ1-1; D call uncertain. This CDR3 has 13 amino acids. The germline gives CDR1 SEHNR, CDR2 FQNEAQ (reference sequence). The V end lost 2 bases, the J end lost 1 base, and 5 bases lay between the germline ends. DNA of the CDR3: TGTGCCAGCAGCTTATCGGGGAACACTGAAGCTTTCTTT. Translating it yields CASSLSGNTEAFF.

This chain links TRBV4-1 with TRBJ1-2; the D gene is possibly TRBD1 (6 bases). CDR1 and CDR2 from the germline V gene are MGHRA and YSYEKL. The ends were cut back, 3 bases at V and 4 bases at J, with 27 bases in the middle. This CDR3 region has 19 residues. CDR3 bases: TGCGCCAGCAGCCACCCAGTCCGAAGGGGGTGGTCCCAACCCTATGGCTACACCTTC. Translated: CASSHPVRRGWSQPYGYTF.

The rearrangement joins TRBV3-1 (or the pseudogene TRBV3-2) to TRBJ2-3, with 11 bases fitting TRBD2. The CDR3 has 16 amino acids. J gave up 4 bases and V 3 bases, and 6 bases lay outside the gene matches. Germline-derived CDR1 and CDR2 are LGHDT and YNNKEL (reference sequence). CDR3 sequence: CASSHIAGGVADTQYF. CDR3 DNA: TGTGCCAGCAGCCACATAGCGGGAGGGGTGGCAGATACGCAGTATTTT.

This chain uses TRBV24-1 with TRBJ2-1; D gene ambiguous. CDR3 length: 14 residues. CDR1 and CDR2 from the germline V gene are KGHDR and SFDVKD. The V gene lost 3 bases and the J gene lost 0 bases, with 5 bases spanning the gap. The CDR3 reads CATSDATSYNEQFF. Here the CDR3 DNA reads TGTGCCACCAGTGATGCTACCTCCTACAATGAGCAGTTCTTC.

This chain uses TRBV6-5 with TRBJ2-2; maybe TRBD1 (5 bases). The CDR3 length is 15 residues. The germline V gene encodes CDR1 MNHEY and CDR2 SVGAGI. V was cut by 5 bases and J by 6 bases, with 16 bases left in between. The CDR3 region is CASSRQYRSSGELFF. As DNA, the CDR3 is TGTGCCAGCAGTCGTCAATACAGGTCCTCCGGGGAGCTGTTTTTT.

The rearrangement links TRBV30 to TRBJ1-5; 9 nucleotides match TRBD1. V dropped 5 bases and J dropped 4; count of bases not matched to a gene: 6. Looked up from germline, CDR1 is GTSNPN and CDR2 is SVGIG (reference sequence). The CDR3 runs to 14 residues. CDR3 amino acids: CAWQAGTGNQPQHF. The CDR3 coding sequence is TGTGCCTGGCAGGCCGGGACAGGGAATCAGCCCCAGCATTTT.

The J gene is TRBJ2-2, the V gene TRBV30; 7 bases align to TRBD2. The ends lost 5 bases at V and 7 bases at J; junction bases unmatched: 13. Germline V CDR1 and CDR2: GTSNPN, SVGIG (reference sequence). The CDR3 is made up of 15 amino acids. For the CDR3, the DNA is TGTGCCTGGGTAGCGGGCGGACCTTCTATCGGGGAGCTGTTTTTT. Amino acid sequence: CAWVAGGPSIGELFF.

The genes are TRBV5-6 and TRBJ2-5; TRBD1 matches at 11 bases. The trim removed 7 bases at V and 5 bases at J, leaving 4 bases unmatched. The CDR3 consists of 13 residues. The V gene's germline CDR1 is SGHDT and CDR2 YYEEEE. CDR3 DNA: TGTGCCAGCCGAGGACAGGGGGCCGAGACCCAGTACTTC. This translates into CASRGQGAETQYF. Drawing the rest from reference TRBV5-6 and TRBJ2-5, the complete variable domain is DAGVTQSPTHLIKTRGQQVTLRCSPKSGHDTVSWYQQALGQGPQFIFQYYEEEERQRGNFPDRFSGHQFPNYSSELNVNALLLGDSALYLCASRGQGAETQYFGPGTRLLVL.

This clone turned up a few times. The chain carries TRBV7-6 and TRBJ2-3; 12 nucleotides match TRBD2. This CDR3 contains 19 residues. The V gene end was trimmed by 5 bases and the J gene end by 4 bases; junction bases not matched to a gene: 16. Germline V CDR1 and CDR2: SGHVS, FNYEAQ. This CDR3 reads CASSLYFNRLAGDPDTQYF. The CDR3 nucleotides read TGTGCCAGCAGCCTCTATTTCAATCGACTAGCGGGGGATCCAGATACGCAGTATTTT.

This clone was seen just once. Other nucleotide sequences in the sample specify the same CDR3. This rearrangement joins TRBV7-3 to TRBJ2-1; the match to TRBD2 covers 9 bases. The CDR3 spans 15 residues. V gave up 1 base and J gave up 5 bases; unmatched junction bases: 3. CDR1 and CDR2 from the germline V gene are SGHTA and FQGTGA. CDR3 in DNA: TGTGCCAGCAGCTTAAGCGGGGGGGCCCACAATGAGCAGTTCTTC. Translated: CASSLSGGAHNEQFF.

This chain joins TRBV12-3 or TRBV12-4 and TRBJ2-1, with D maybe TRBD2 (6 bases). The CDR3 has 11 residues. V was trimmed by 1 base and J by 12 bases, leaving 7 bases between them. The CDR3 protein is CASSLGEAQFF. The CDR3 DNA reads TGTGCCAGCAGTTTAGGGGAGGCGCAGTTCTTC.

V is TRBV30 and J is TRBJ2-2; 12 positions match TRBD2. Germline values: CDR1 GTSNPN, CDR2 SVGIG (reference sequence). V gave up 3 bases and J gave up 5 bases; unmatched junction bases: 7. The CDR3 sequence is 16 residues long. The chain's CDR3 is CAWRLAGGPMTGELFF. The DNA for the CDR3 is TGTGCCTGGAGGCTAGCGGGAGGGCCGATGACCGGGGAGCTGTTTTTT.

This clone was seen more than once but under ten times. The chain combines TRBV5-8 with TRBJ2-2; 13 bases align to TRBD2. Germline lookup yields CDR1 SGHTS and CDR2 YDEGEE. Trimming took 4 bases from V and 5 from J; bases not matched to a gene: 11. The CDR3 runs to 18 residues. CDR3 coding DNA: TGTGCCAGCAGCCCGATAAGACTAGCGGGAGGCGAAACCGGGGAGCTGTTTTTT. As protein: CASSPIRLAGGETGELFF.

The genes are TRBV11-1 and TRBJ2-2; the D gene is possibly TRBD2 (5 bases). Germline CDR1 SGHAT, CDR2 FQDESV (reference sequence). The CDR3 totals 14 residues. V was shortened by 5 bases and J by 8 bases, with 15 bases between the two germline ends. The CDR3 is CASSLRRGRGELFF. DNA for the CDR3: TGTGCCAGCAGCCTACGGCGCGGGCGTGGGGAGCTGTTTTTT.